The next 32 T cell receptor beta chains were all read from a single sample in a study of cytomegalovirus exposure and HLA in healthy donors. PCR employed 60 Vbeta and 13 Jbeta primers. Here immunoSEQ multiplex PCR was the method, and the copy in TCRdb shows in-frame clones only, minus some. This table has some 98,000 clones, approximately 9% appearing once. The sequencing input was PBMCs. These receptors all stem from a man aged 45 to 65 in good health and CMV-seropositive.

The V call is TRBV28, the J call TRBJ2-7, with D tentatively TRBD2 (6 bases). This CDR3 comprises 15 residues. V was shortened by 3 bases and J by 2 bases, with 14 bases between the two germline ends. Germline V lookup: CDR1 MDHEN, CDR2 SYDVKM. The CDR3 protein is CASSLEGRRTYEQYF. The CDR3 DNA is TGTGCCAGCAGTTTGGAGGGCAGGCGCACCTACGAGCAGTACTTC.

This chain uses TRBV5-1 with TRBJ1-3; 7 bases are a match to TRBD1. The CDR3 runs to 19 residues. The ends lost 4 bases at V and 0 bases at J; junction bases unmatched: 16. Germline V gene lookup returns CDR1 SGHRS and CDR2 YFSETQ. CDR3 loop: CASSPGSGQLISSGNTIYF. CDR3 DNA sequence: TGCGCCAGCAGCCCGGGATCGGGACAGTTGATTAGCTCTGGAAACACCATATATTTT. Looking up the rest from reference TRBV5-1 and TRBJ1-3 gives the full variable domain: KAGVTQTPRYLIKTRGQQVTLSCSPISGHRSVSWYQQTPGQGLQFLFEYFSETQRNKGNFPGRFSGRQFSNSRSEMNVSTLELGDSALYLCASSPGSGQLISSGNTIYFGEGSWLTVV.

This clone was counted only a few times. The chain carries TRBV30 and TRBJ2-5, with D unclear. Matching the DNA end better, TRBJ2-7 makes the J call doubtful. This CDR3 has 11 amino acids. The V gene's germline CDR1 is GTSNPN and CDR2 SVGIG (reference sequence). The CDR3 reads CAWSPSYEQYF. DNA of the CDR3: TGTGCCTGGAGTCCCTCCTACGAGCAGTACTTC.

The chain is built from TRBV7-6 and TRBJ2-2; unclear D gene. CDR3 size: 13 residues. Trimming pared 10 bases from V and 3 bases from J, leaving 12 bases between. The germline gives CDR1 SGHVS, CDR2 FNYEAQ. The CDR3 loop reads CATRRGYTGELFF. Written as DNA, the CDR3 is TGTGCCACTCGAAGAGGTTACACCGGGGAGCTGTTTTTT. The complete variable domain, with remaining parts taken from reference TRBV7-6 and TRBJ2-2, reads GAGVSQSPRYKVTKRGQDVALRCDPISGHVSLYWYRQALGQGPEFLTYFNYEAQQDKSGLPNDRFSAERPEGSISTLTIQRTEQRDSAMYRCATRRGYTGELFFGEGSRLTVL.

This clone was counted a few times. The CDR3 region is CASSLGGQLSYEQYF. CDR3 nucleotides: TGTGCCAGCAGCCTGGGGGGACAGTTATCCTACGAGCAGTACTTC. V is TRBV7-2 and J is TRBJ2-7; perhaps TRBD1 as D (7 bases). Trimming pared 5 bases from V and 1 base from J, leaving 15 bases between. The CDR3 totals 15 residues. CDR1 SGHTA and CDR2 FQGNSA come from the germline V gene.

This chain connects TRBV6-1 to TRBJ1-1, with no clear D. This CDR3 spans 12 amino acids. The germline V gene encodes CDR1 MNHNS and CDR2 SASEGT. Trimming pared 8 bases from V and 0 bases from J, leaving 7 bases between. The DNA of the CDR3 is TGTGCCAGCCTAGGCTTGAACACTGAAGCTTTCTTT. Translated, it gives CASLGLNTEAFF.

The chain recombines TRBV29-1 with TRBJ2-7, with TRBD1 identical over 9 bases. This CDR3 is 14 amino acids long. Trimming removed 3 bases from V and 1 base from J; junction bases left unmatched: 4. Germline-derived CDR1 and CDR2 are SQVTM and ANQGSEA. CDR3 coding DNA: TGCAGCGTTGAGGCGGGGACAGGGTCCTACGAGCAGTACTTC. Translated, it gives CSVEAGTGSYEQYF.

This clone was recorded a few times. This chain links TRBV5-1 with TRBJ2-2; 12 bases are shared with TRBD2. The CDR3 consists of 16 residues. Germline values: CDR1 SGHRS, CDR2 YFSETQ. Trimming removed 0 bases from V and 3 bases from J; junction bases left unmatched: 0. The CDR3 reads CASSLGLAGDTGELFF. CDR3 DNA sequence: TGCGCCAGCAGCTTGGGACTAGCGGGAGACACCGGGGAGCTGTTTTTT.

In this sample, this clone turned up a few times. This rearrangement joins TRBV2 to TRBJ1-2, with a possible D match to TRBD1 (6 bases). The ends were cut back, 6 bases at V and 8 bases at J, with 13 bases in the middle. The CDR3 spans 12 residues. Germline assignment: CDR1 SNHLY and CDR2 FYNNEI. The CDR3: CASRYRDGGYTF. The CDR3 nucleotides are TGTGCCAGCAGATACAGGGACGGGGGCTACACCTTC.

The table lists this clone with a few counts. The J gene is TRBJ2-1, the V gene TRBV6-5; the D gene is possibly TRBD2 (5 bases). The CDR3 has 14 residues. Germline loops: CDR1 MNHEY, CDR2 SVGAGI. The V and J ends lost 4 bases and 2 bases respectively, with 9 bases between them. CDR3 amino acids: CASSLSGTYNEQFF. The DNA for the CDR3 is TGTGCCAGCAGTTTGTCCGGGACCTACAATGAGCAGTTCTTC.

The chain has TRBV29-1 and TRBJ2-1; D is undetermined. Trimming removed 5 bases from V and 5 bases from J, with 13 bases in between. Germline assignment: CDR1 SQVTM and CDR2 ANQGSEA. The CDR3 has 13 amino acids. The CDR3 sequence is CSVKLTANNEQFF. For the CDR3, the DNA is TGCAGCGTTAAGTTAACAGCTAACAATGAGCAGTTCTTC.

A few counts support this clone. The chain links TRBV4-2 to TRBJ1-5; tentative D call: TRBD1 (6 bases). This CDR3 has 16 residues. In germline, CDR1 is LGHNA, CDR2 YNFKEQ. Trimming removed 0 bases from V and 6 bases from J, with 15 bases in between. The CDR3 nucleotides are TGTGCCAGCAGCCAAGATTTAATACAGGGAGCTCAGCCCCAGCATTTT. Its protein product is CASSQDLIQGAQPQHF.

The chain uses TRBV6-5 and TRBJ1-4; possibly TRBD1 for D (5 bases). V gave up 0 bases and J gave up 7 bases, with 15 bases separating them. Germline CDR1 reads MNHEY; CDR2 reads SVGAGI. The CDR3 runs to 16 residues. In nucleotides, the CDR3 is TGTGCCAGCAGTTACTCCTCTGGGGGGATCGGTGAAAAACTGTTTTTT. Its protein product is CASSYSSGGIGEKLFF.

This clone was observed a handful of times. The J gene is TRBJ2-1, the V gene TRBV7-9; D not resolved. CDR1 SEHNR and CDR2 FQNEAQ come from the germline V gene (reference sequence). The CDR3 loop spans 13 amino acids. Trimming pared 1 base from V and 12 bases from J, leaving 13 bases between. CDR3 DNA: TGTGCCAGCAGCTTAGGCGGCCGAGTATTGCAGTTCTTC. It yields the protein CASSLGGRVLQFF.

The chain recombines TRBV29-1 with TRBJ2-7, with 13 bases that match TRBD2. CDR1 is SQVTM, CDR2 ANQGSEA, per germline. The CDR3 has 15 amino acids. V gave up 1 base and J gave up 5 bases; unmatched junction bases: 5. The CDR3 DNA reads as TGCAGCGTTGAAGGGGGACTAGCGGGAATCGACGAGCAGTACTTC. Protein product: CSVEGGLAGIDEQYF.

This sequence joins TRBV7-6 and TRBJ1-6; D is unclear. CDR3 size: 15 residues. The germline gives CDR1 SGHVS, CDR2 FNYEAQ. Trimming removed 4 bases from V and 5 bases from J, with 12 bases in between. CDR3 loop: CASSSGVGNNSPLHF. In DNA form, the CDR3 reads TGTGCCAGCAGCTCCGGGGTGGGAAATAATTCACCCCTCCACTTT. Combining the CDR3 with reference TRBV7-6 and TRBJ1-6 gives the whole variable domain GAGVSQSPRYKVTKRGQDVALRCDPISGHVSLYWYRQALGQGPEFLTYFNYEAQQDKSGLPNDRFSAERPEGSISTLTIQRTEQRDSAMYRCASSSGVGNNSPLHFGNGTRLTVT.

This clone was found a few times. V is TRBV5-1 and J is TRBJ1-4; a possible D gene is TRBD1 (5 bases). The ends were cut back, 0 bases at V and 4 bases at J, with 13 bases in the middle. Germline CDR1 is SGHRS and CDR2 is YFSETQ. The CDR3 has 16 amino acids. The CDR3 spells CASSLAFRQFNEKLFF. The CDR3 region has the DNA TGCGCCAGCAGCTTGGCCTTCCGACAGTTTAATGAAAAACTGTTTTTT.

This clone turned up a few times. The CDR3 region is CASRRGAGYNEQFF. In DNA form, the CDR3 reads TGTGCCAGCAGGCGGGGGGCAGGTTACAATGAGCAGTTCTTC. This chain joins TRBV11-2 and TRBJ2-1; 8 bases align to TRBD2. Germline V lookup: CDR1 SGHAT, CDR2 FQNNGV. After removal of 6 bases from V and 4 bases from J, the junction contained 5 bases not matched to a gene. The CDR3 spans 14 residues.

This clone has more than one count but fewer than ten. CDR3 nucleotide sequence: TGTGCCAGCAGCTCTAGCGGGAGGGCTCGGTCCGAGCAGTACTTC. Translating gives CASSSSGRARSEQYF. V is TRBV28 and J is TRBJ2-7; 12 bases fit TRBD2. This CDR3 contains 15 residues. J lost 6 bases, V lost 6 bases, and 9 bases had no gene match. CDR1 is MDHEN, CDR2 SYDVKM, per germline.

In this sample, this clone turned up many times. This chain uses TRBV4-1 with TRBJ1-4, with TRBD1 matching over 7 bases. Germline V gene lookup returns CDR1 MGHRA and CDR2 YSYEKL. V lost 4 bases and J lost 7; bases outside the gene matches: 6. The length of the CDR3 is 14 residues. DNA for the CDR3: TGCGCCAGCAGCCTTATCGGGGACAGTGAAAAACTGTTTTTT. Encoded protein: CASSLIGDSEKLFF.

This clone was counted between two and nine times. This chain connects TRBV11-1 to TRBJ1-1; 11 bases align to TRBD1. Per germline, CDR1 SGHAT and CDR2 FQDESV (reference sequence). The CDR3 extends over 15 amino acids. Trimming took 4 bases from V and 11 from J; bases not matched to a gene: 12. Here the CDR3 DNA reads TGTGCCAGCAGCTCCGCGGACAGGGGGCTTAGTCTGGCTTTCTTT. Protein product: CASSSADRGLSLAFF.

This clone was counted only a few times. The V gene is TRBV4-1, the J gene TRBJ2-1, with 9 nucleotides matching TRBD2. With 5 bases clipped from V and 2 bases from J, the junction kept 16 bases outside the gene matches. Germline V gives CDR1 MGHRA, CDR2 YSYEKL. This CDR3 is built from 19 residues. The CDR3 nucleotides read TGCGCCAGCAGCTCGGACATCTCAGCGGGAGGCGGGGCCTACAATGAGCAGTTCTTC. Translated: CASSSDISAGGGAYNEQFF.

V and J are TRBV29-1 and TRBJ2-3; weak D call: TRBD2 (5 bases). Germline lookup yields CDR1 SQVTM and CDR2 ANQGSEA. Trimming left V 4 bases short and J 4 bases short, with 18 bases between. The CDR3 has 15 amino acids. The CDR3 DNA is TGCAGCGTTGGGTCAGGTGAGGGTGGGTCAGATACGCAGTATTTT. Its translation: CSVGSGEGGSDTQYF.

In its sample, this clone was seen a few times. The chain combines TRBV10-3 with TRBJ2-7, with 11 bases lining up with TRBD2. The CDR3 runs to 14 residues. The junction had 6 bases not matched to a gene; V was cut back by 6 bases and J by 5 bases. Germline values: CDR1 ENHRY, CDR2 SYGVKD. The CDR3 DNA reads as TGTGCCATCAGAGAACCGGGACTAGCGGACGAGCAGTACTTC. Its protein product is CAIREPGLADEQYF.

This clone has only a few counts. The V and J genes are TRBV5-4 and TRBJ2-6, with D perhaps TRBD2 (6 bases). Looked up from germline, CDR1 is SGHNT and CDR2 is YYREEE (reference sequence). V lost 3 bases and J 4 bases, leaving 14 bases between the germline ends. The CDR3 is 16 amino acids. The DNA of the CDR3 is TGTGCCAGCAGCTGGGGGGTTCAGGCCGGGGCCAACGTCCTGACTTTC. It yields the protein CASSWGVQAGANVLTF.

This clone was picked up a small number of times. CDR3 nucleotide sequence: TGCGCCAGCAGCTGGACAGGGGACTCCTATGGCTACACCTTC. Its protein product is CASSWTGDSYGYTF. The chain has TRBV5-1 and TRBJ1-2; TRBD1 agrees at 9 bases. V shed 3 bases and J 4 bases; nucleotides not matched to a gene: 4. Germline V gene sequence: CDR1 SGHRS, CDR2 YFSETQ. The CDR3 consists of 14 residues. Complete variable domain (other parts from reference TRBV5-1 and TRBJ1-2): KAGVTQTPRYLIKTRGQQVTLSCSPISGHRSVSWYQQTPGQGLQFLFEYFSETQRNKGNFPGRFSGRQFSNSRSEMNVSTLELGDSALYLCASSWTGDSYGYTFGSGTRLTVV.

V is TRBV30 and J is TRBJ2-7; maybe TRBD2 (6 bases). Germline V gene lookup returns CDR1 GTSNPN and CDR2 SVGIG (reference sequence). Trimming cost V 5 bases and J 0 bases, with 11 bases left between them. This CDR3 contains 13 residues. The CDR3 region has the DNA TGTGCCTGGGGTCGGGGGAGCTCCTACGAGCAGTACTTC. Its protein is CAWGRGSSYEQYF.

This clone was counted between two and nine times. The chain uses TRBV2 and TRBJ2-3, with D possibly TRBD2 on 5 matching bases. CDR3 length equals 13 residues. V was cut by 5 bases and J by 6 bases, with 12 bases left in between. Germline values: CDR1 SNHLY, CDR2 FYNNEI. Written as DNA, the CDR3 is TGTGCCAGCAGTTTTCGTACGGGGGATACGCAGTATTTT. This sequence encodes CASSFRTGDTQYF. The entire variable domain, with the rest obtained from reference TRBV2 and TRBJ2-3, is as follows: EPEVTQTPSHQVTQMGQEVILRCVPISNHLYFYWYRQILGQKVEFLVSFYNNEISEKSEIFDDQFSVERPDGSNFTLKIRSTKLEDSAMYFCASSFRTGDTQYFGPGTRLTVL.

The J gene is TRBJ2-3, the V gene TRBV27, with unresolved D. Germline-derived CDR1 and CDR2 are MNHEY and SMNVEV (reference sequence). V lost 5 bases to trimming and J lost 4 bases, with 13 bases between them. The CDR3 runs 14 residues. The CDR3 region has the DNA TGTGCCAGCAGTCGTAAATTCGGTGCAGATACGCAGTATTTT. Translating it yields CASSRKFGADTQYF.

The chain couples TRBV18 to TRBJ2-1; 15 bases line up with TRBD2. This CDR3 spans 21 amino acids. The ends lost 5 bases at V and 0 bases at J; junction bases unmatched: 14. In germline, CDR1 is KGHSH, CDR2 LQKENI. The CDR3 here is CASSTKYPGLAGGSSYNEQFF. CDR3 DNA: TGTGCCAGCTCAACTAAGTATCCCGGACTAGCGGGAGGGAGCTCCTACAATGAGCAGTTCTTC.

Points on this clone: Other DNA sequences within the sample encode an identical CDR3. This chain links TRBV30 with TRBJ2-7; 13 bases are a match to TRBD2. The germline CDR1 and CDR2 sequences are GTSNPN and SVGIG (reference sequence). The CDR3 covers 17 residues. The DNA of the CDR3 is TGTGCTTCCCCCAGGGGCCTTAGGACTAGCGGGAGTAACGAGCAGTACTTC. Residues: CASPRGLRTSGSNEQYF.

The chain is built from TRBV5-6 and TRBJ1-4; 7 bases match TRBD1. CDR3 length: 17 amino acids. The V segment lost 1 base and the J segment 4 bases; nucleotides outside the gene matches: 10. The germline V gene encodes CDR1 SGHDT and CDR2 YYEEEE. CDR3 amino acids: CASSLRLWDSRNEKLFF. The DNA of the CDR3 is TGTGCCAGCAGCTTGAGGCTCTGGGACAGCCGTAATGAAAAACTGTTTTTT.